The 9 T cell receptor beta chains below all came from one sample that was sequenced in a study of T cells in tumors after PD-1 blockade. Clones were sequenced by immunoSEQ multiplex PCR, and TCRdb holds only the in-frame ones, with some missing. This table holds approximately 46,000 clones, 60% to 80% found once. The material was PBMCs, obtained before anti-PD-1 treatment. The receptors come from a human donor with basal cell carcinoma.

V is TRBV5-1 and J is TRBJ2-3; a weak D match, TRBD1 (6 bases). CDR3 length: 16 amino acids. Germline V CDR1 and CDR2: SGHRS, YFSETQ. V lost 3 bases and J lost 1, with 15 bases in between. DNA for the CDR3: TGCGCCAGCAGCTGGGACCGGCCAGGGGGCACAGATACGCAGTATTTT. Translated: CASSWDRPGGTDTQYF.

The chain recombines TRBV6-5 with TRBJ2-7, with 10 bases that match TRBD2. The V gene end was trimmed by 6 bases and the J gene end by 6 bases; junction bases not matched to a gene: 11. Germline V CDR1 and CDR2: MNHEY, SVGAGI. CDR3 size: 15 residues. CDR3 nucleotides: TGTGCCAGCAGGCACTCTAGCGGGAGTCGCTCCGAGCAGTACTTC. Its protein is CASRHSSGSRSEQYF.

The CDR3 here is CASSPGTEHGELFF. The CDR3 DNA reads TGCGCCAGCAGCCCAGGGACGGAGCACGGGGAGCTGTTTTTT. The chain couples TRBV5-1 to TRBJ2-2, with D perhaps being TRBD1 or TRBD2 (5 bases each). Germline assignment: CDR1 SGHRS and CDR2 YFSETQ. The CDR3 extends over 14 amino acids. The V end lost 4 bases, the J end lost 7 bases, and 14 bases lay between the germline ends.

The chain joins TRBV9 to TRBJ2-1; 11 positions agree with TRBD1. Unmatched junction bases numbered 6, after V lost 4 bases and J lost 3 bases. The CDR3 is made up of 16 amino acids. Per germline, CDR1 SGDLS and CDR2 YYNGEE. The CDR3 here is CASSTRTGGSYNEQFF. In nucleotides, the CDR3 is TGTGCCAGCAGCACAAGGACAGGGGGCAGCTACAATGAGCAGTTCTTC.

The chain employs TRBV28 and TRBJ1-2; TRBD1 agrees at 8 bases. Trimming removed 5 bases from V and 7 bases from J; junction bases left unmatched: 6. CDR1 is MDHEN, CDR2 SYDVKM, per germline. The CDR3 consists of 13 residues. The DNA of the CDR3 is TGTGCCAGCAGTGAGACAGGGGTGGCTGGCTACACCTTC. It is translated as CASSETGVAGYTF.

The rearrangement joins TRBV13 to TRBJ2-7; TRBD1 matches at 8 bases. V shed 11 bases and J 4 bases; nucleotides not matched to a gene: 13. Germline CDR1 reads PRHDT; CDR2 reads FYEKMQ (reference sequence). The CDR3 totals 14 residues. CDR3: CAARNRTGRYEQYF. In DNA, the CDR3 is TGTGCCGCAAGGAACCGGACAGGGCGGTACGAGCAGTACTTC.

The chain employs TRBV19 and TRBJ1-1; D possibly corresponds to TRBD1 (5 bases). The V gene's germline CDR1 is LNHDA and CDR2 SQIVND (reference sequence). The CDR3 covers 17 residues. Trimming took 3 bases from V and 4 from J, leaving 21 bases between them. CDR3 loop: CASSIPPRVSGGTEAFF. The CDR3 DNA follows: TGTGCCAGTAGTATCCCCCCCAGGGTGTCGGGGGGCACTGAAGCTTTCTTT.

This clone has only a few counts. The rearrangement links TRBV30 to TRBJ2-1; TRBD2 aligns across 10 bases. With V trimmed by 8 bases and J by 7 bases, 11 bases remained unmatched. Germline loops: CDR1 GTSNPN, CDR2 SVGIG (reference sequence). This CDR3 has 14 residues. DNA of the CDR3: TGTGCCATGAGGAAACTAGCGGGATCTAATGAGCAGTTCTTC. Translated: CAMRKLAGSNEQFF.

This clone was recorded only once. The chain joins TRBV6-6 to TRBJ1-2; 9 bases agree with TRBD1. The length of the CDR3 is 14 residues. J was trimmed by 5 bases and V by 2 bases; bases with no gene match: 3. Germline-derived CDR1 and CDR2 are MNHNY and SVGAGI (reference sequence). The CDR3 spells CASSYQGQGYGYTF. DNA for the CDR3: TGTGCCAGCAGTTACCAGGGACAGGGTTATGGCTACACCTTC.